These T cell receptor beta chains were read from a single sample in a study of blood T cell repertoires in COVID-19. Assay: immunoSEQ multiplex PCR; the TCRdb copy retains only in-frame clones and omits some. Among over 250,000 clones listed, around 80% were seen once. The specimen sequenced was PBMCs or T cells enriched from blood (not recorded which). Receptors originate from a young man with acute COVID-19. Both conserved end residues are part of each CDR3. D genes are given only for firm matches. Clone size, where shown, is once, few, many, or a class for clones that have expanded.

clone size	V gene	D gene	J gene	CDR3 protein	CDR3 DNA
-	TRBV18	-	TRBJ2-1	CASSPSLNRNNEQFF	TGTGCCAGCTCACCTAGTTTAAACAGGAACAATGAGCAGTTCTTC
few	TRBV7-3	-	TRBJ2-3	CASSPQPGDAGTDF	TGTGCCAGCAGCCCGCAACCAGGAGATGCGGGGACGGATTTT
-	TRBV25-1	TRBD1	TRBJ1-4	CASTDDRGWKLFF	TGTGCCAGCACCGACGACAGGGGATGGAAACTGTTTTTT
-	TRBV4-1	-	TRBJ1-1	CASSQGSLLNTEAFF	TGCGCCAGCAGCCAAGGGAGCTTACTGAACACTGAAGCTTTCTTT
-	TRBV29-1	-	TRBJ2-1	CSVREAYNEQFF	TGCAGCGTGCGTGAAGCCTACAATGAGCAGTTCTTC
-	TRBV27	-	TRBJ1-2	CASSFTAGINYGYTF	TGTGCCAGCAGTTTTACGGCAGGGATAAACTATGGCTACACCTTC
-	TRBV12-3/TRBV12-4	-	TRBJ1-2	CASRPDLPGYTF	TGTGCCAGCAGGCCCGACTTGCCAGGCTACACCTTC
-	TRBV6-4	-	TRBJ2-2	CASSDSTQGSGELFF	TGTGCCAGCAGTGACTCCACCCAGGGGTCCGGGGAGCTGTTTTTT
-	TRBV15	TRBD1	TRBJ1-5	CATSRKGQGGGQPQHF	TGTGCCACCAGCCGGAAAGGACAGGGGGGAGGTCAGCCCCAGCATTTT
-	TRBV2	TRBD1	TRBJ1-1	CASNRDRNPEAFF	TGTGCCAGCAACCGGGACAGGAATCCTGAAGCTTTCTTT
few	TRBV5-5	TRBD2	TRBJ2-3	CASSGDGGATDTQYF	TGTGCCAGCAGCGGGGACGGGGGGGCCACAGATACGCAGTATTTT
-	TRBV18	-	TRBJ2-2	CASSPKFSGELFF	TGTGCCAGCTCACCAAAATTCAGCGGGGAGCTGTTTTTT
few	TRBV9	TRBD1	TRBJ1-3	CASSVVAHTGESGTIYF	TGTGCCAGCAGCGTAGTAGCTCACACAGGGGAAAGCGGCACCATATATTTT
-	TRBV3-1/TRBV3-2	TRBD1	TRBJ1-1	CASSQLTGGNTEAFF	TGTGCCAGCAGCCAATTGACAGGGGGGAACACTGAAGCTTTCTTT
-	TRBV24-1	TRBD1	TRBJ2-3	CATSDLWDRDTDTQYF	TGTGCCACCAGTGATTTGTGGGACAGGGACACAGATACGCAGTATTTT
-	TRBV5-8	TRBD1	TRBJ1-4	CASSRTGTGVPGSEKLFF	TGTGCCAGCAGCCGGACCGGGACAGGGGTCCCCGGAAGTGAAAAACTGTTTTTT
-	TRBV25-1	TRBD1	TRBJ1-1	CASSERTGGIGAFF	TGTGCCAGCAGCGAAAGAACAGGGGGCATCGGAGCTTTCTTT
few	TRBV19	-	TRBJ2-1	CASSWSYNEQFF	TGTGCCAGTAGTTGGAGCTACAATGAGCAGTTCTTC
-	TRBV29-1	-	TRBJ2-3	CSVKAVTDTQYF	TGCAGCGTGAAAGCGGTCACAGATACGCAGTATTTT
-	TRBV30	-	TRBJ1-3	CAWSAEVSGNTIYF	TGTGCCTGGAGTGCCGAGGTATCTGGAAACACCATATATTTT
once	TRBV5-1	-	TRBJ1-2	CASSLGGFYGYTF	TGCGCCAGCAGCTTGGGAGGGTTCTATGGCTACACCTTC
few	TRBV4-1	-	TRBJ1-1	CASSSTGRVTEAFF	TGCGCCAGCAGCTCTACAGGGAGGGTCACTGAAGCTTTCTTT
few	TRBV5-1	-	TRBJ1-4	CASSPIRDFRGKLFF	TGTGCCAGCAGCCCGATCCGGGACTTTCGGGGAAAACTGTTTTTT
-	TRBV6-5	-	TRBJ2-1	CASSLRVYEQFF	TGTGCCAGCAGTCTCCGGGTCTATGAGCAGTTCTTC
-	TRBV30	-	TRBJ1-4	CAWSGSWNEKLFF	TGTGCCTGGAGCGGGTCGTGGAATGAAAAACTGTTTTTT
-	TRBV6-4	TRBD1	TRBJ2-2	CASSERTGSTGELFF	TGTGCCAGCAGTGAGCGGACAGGGTCCACCGGGGAGCTGTTTTTT
once	TRBV3-1/TRBV3-2	TRBD2	TRBJ2-1	CASSQERLASQFF	TGTGCCAGCAGCCAAGAACGACTAGCGTCGCAGTTCTTC
few	TRBV7-2	-	TRBJ2-5	CASSFMAGIVGETQYF	TGTGCCAGCAGCTTCATGGCGGGAATCGTCGGGGAGACCCAGTACTTC
-	TRBV4-2	-	TRBJ2-2	CASSQDQIIGELFF	TGTGCCAGCAGCCAAGATCAGATAATCGGGGAGCTGTTTTTT
-	TRBV3-1/TRBV3-2	-	TRBJ2-2	CASSQDSFGELFF	TGTGCCAGCAGCCAAGACAGTTTCGGGGAGCTGTTTTTT
-	TRBV19	TRBD1	TRBJ1-3	CASSWDSSGNTIYF	TGTGCCAGTAGTTGGGACAGCTCTGGAAACACCATATATTTT
-	TRBV7-9	-	TRBJ1-1	CASSQGGQAFF	TGTGCCAGCTCACAGGGTGGGCAGGCTTTCTTT
-	TRBV14	TRBD2	TRBJ2-1	CASSPTSGGAIAYNEQFF	TGTGCCAGCAGCCCGACTAGCGGGGGGGCCATCGCCTACAATGAGCAGTTCTTC
-	TRBV18	-	TRBJ1-1	CASSPGRRQLNTEAFF	TGTGCCAGCTCACCAGGTAGGAGACAGCTGAACACTGAAGCTTTCTTT
-	TRBV15	TRBD1	TRBJ2-2	CATSRTGYTGELFF	TGTGCCACCAGCAGGACAGGGTACACCGGGGAGCTGTTTTTT
once	TRBV20-1	-	TRBJ2-1	CSATLQVREFF	TGCAGTGCTACTTTACAGGTCAGGGAGTTCTTC
-	TRBV6-1	TRBD2	TRBJ2-2	CASSVRAGGPAGELFF	TGTGCCAGCAGTGTTCGAGCGGGGGGCCCGGCCGGGGAGCTGTTTTTT
-	TRBV18	TRBD1	TRBJ2-5	CASSPGQGAETQYF	TGTGCCAGCTCGCCGGGACAGGGTGCTGAGACCCAGTACTTC
once	TRBV7-9	-	TRBJ1-4	CASSPLGGGREKKLFF	TGTGCCAGCAGCCCACTAGGGGGGGGCCGCGAAAAAAAACTGTTTTTT
-	TRBV6-2/TRBV6-3	TRBD1	TRBJ2-4	CASSYSGQGKNIQYF	TGTGCCAGCAGTTACTCGGGACAGGGAAAAAACATTCAGTACTTC
once	TRBV5-1	-	TRBJ2-3	CASSLRGTTGDTQYF	TGCGCCAGCAGCTTGAGGGGGACAACCGGAGATACGCAGTATTTT
-	TRBV5-1	-	TRBJ1-1	CASSLSQRTEAFF	TGCGCCAGCAGCTTGTCTCAGAGGACTGAAGCTTTCTTT
-	TRBV29-1	TRBD1	TRBJ1-4	CSVETRDRGLKLFF	TGCAGCGTTGAGACCCGGGACAGGGGGTTAAAACTGTTTTTT
-	TRBV29-1	-	TRBJ2-5	CSVLLNLRETQYF	TGCAGCGTCCTACTGAACCTGAGGGAGACCCAGTACTTC
-	TRBV10-3	TRBD1	TRBJ1-4	CAISGDRGATNEKLFF	TGTGCCATCAGTGGGGACAGGGGTGCAACTAATGAAAAACTGTTTTTT
-	TRBV18	TRBD1	TRBJ2-3	CASSPARTGNTDTQYF	TGTGCCAGCTCACCCGCTCGGACAGGGAACACAGATACGCAGTATTTT
-	TRBV3-1/TRBV3-2	-	TRBJ1-2	CASSQILLGQNYGYTF	TGTGCCAGCAGCCAAATTTTACTCGGACAGAACTATGGCTACACCTTC
-	TRBV6-5	-	TRBJ1-3	CASSYVPGNGNTIYF	TGTGCCAGCAGTTACGTCCCAGGGAATGGAAACACCATATATTTT
-	TRBV9	TRBD2	TRBJ2-1	CASSVVIAGKDEQFF	TGTGCCAGCAGCGTAGTTATAGCGGGAAAGGATGAGCAGTTCTTC
-	TRBV28	-	TRBJ2-2	CASRIGGADTGELFF	TGTGCCAGCAGAATTGGGGGGGCCGACACCGGGGAGCTGTTTTTT